Presented here are 20 T cell receptor beta chains from one specimen sequenced in a study of CD8 T cells in Susac syndrome. It was with random hexamers that roughly 0.45 to 1 ug RNA was reverse transcribed. Using its own MiXCR run on the immunoSEQ multiplex PCR reads, TCRdb lists one record per CDR3 protein. The data hold approximately 190,000 distinct CDR3 sequences, with 85% to 95% observed a single time. Source material: CD4+ T cells from PBMCs. These TCRs come from a human donor in good health.

The rearrangement joins TRBV28 to TRBJ2-4; TRBD2 matches 8 bases. V lost 6 bases and J lost 8; bases outside the gene matches: 6. Germline assignment: CDR1 MDHEN and CDR2 SYDVKM. There are 13 residues in the CDR3. The CDR3 loop is CASRGTSWDIQYF. The DNA for the CDR3 is TGTGCCAGCAGGGGGACTAGTTGGGACATTCAGTACTTC.

The genes are TRBV19 and TRBJ2-3, with a tentative D call TRBD2 (6 bases). Germline V lookup: CDR1 LNHDA, CDR2 SQIVND (reference sequence). V dropped 4 bases and J dropped 4 bases, with 15 bases sitting between them. CDR3 length: 15 amino acids. CDR3 region: CASSKGLRSPDTQYF. In DNA form, the CDR3 reads TGTGCCAGTAGTAAGGGACTCAGGAGTCCAGATACGCAGTATTTT.

The chain combines TRBV9 with TRBJ2-7, with D uncertain. From germline, CDR1 is SGDLS and CDR2 YYNGEE. Trimming took 0 bases from V and 1 from J, leaving 8 bases between them. CDR3 length: 14 amino acids. CDR3 amino acids: CASSVGGYSYEQYF. DNA for the CDR3: TGTGCCAGCAGCGTAGGTGGCTATTCCTACGAGCAGTACTTC.

V gene TRBV7-2 combines with J gene TRBJ1-3; tentatively, D is TRBD1 (6 bases). The ends were cut back, 5 bases at V and 0 bases at J, with 14 bases in the middle. The CDR3 covers 16 residues. Germline V lookup: CDR1 SGHTA, CDR2 FQGNSA. The CDR3 bases are TGTGCCAGCAGCCCCACACAGGGCAGCTCTGGAAACACCATATATTTT. This gives the protein CASSPTQGSSGNTIYF.

The V call is TRBV3-1, the J call TRBJ1-1, with D maybe TRBD1 (6 bases). In germline, CDR1 is LGHDT, CDR2 YNNKEL (reference sequence). V lost 1 base to trimming and J lost 1 base, with 10 bases between them. The CDR3 is made up of 15 amino acids. This chain's CDR3 is CASSQVMGANTEAFF. CDR3 nucleotide sequence: TGTGCCAGCAGCCAAGTGATGGGGGCGAACACTGAAGCTTTCTTT.

This clonotype showed up just once. The chain uses TRBV20-1 and TRBJ1-2; maybe TRBD1 (6 bases). V lost 6 bases and J 12 bases, leaving 20 bases between the germline ends. The CDR3 is 12 residues long. The germline CDR1 and CDR2 sequences are DFQATT and SNEGSKA (reference sequence). Here the CDR3 reads CSAPTGGVGNTF. In DNA, the CDR3 is TGCAGTGCCCCGACGGGGGGCGTGGGGAACACCTTC.

The chain is built from TRBV21-1 and TRBJ2-3; TRBD2, as called in the table, went unchecked against the DNA. TRBV21-1 is termed a pseudogene. The CDR3 loop spans 16 amino acids. CDR3 loop: CASSNRASGATDTQYF. CDR3 bases: TGTGCCAGCAGCAATAGGGCTAGCGGGGCAACAGATACGCAGTATTTT.

This clonotype was recorded once. The CDR3: CASSPRTGRESPLHF. CDR3 nucleotides: TGTGCCAGCAGTCCCCGGACGGGAAGGGAGTCACCCCTCCACTTT. The rearrangement uses TRBV12-3 or TRBV12-4 and TRBJ1-6; D is undetermined. The V and J ends lost 5 bases and 10 bases respectively, with 18 bases between them. The CDR3 runs 15 residues.

The gene calls are TRBV2 and TRBJ1-1; 7 bases are a match to TRBD1. The CDR3 covers 18 residues. V dropped 6 bases and J dropped 4; count of bases not matched to a gene: 20. The germline gives CDR1 SNHLY, CDR2 FYNNEI. CDR3 region: CASRVHPQGVMRGTEAFF. The DNA of the CDR3 is TGTGCCAGCAGGGTTCATCCTCAGGGGGTAATGAGGGGCACTGAAGCTTTCTTT.

This chain joins TRBV2 and TRBJ1-1; unclear D gene. Trimming removed 6 bases from V and 1 base from J, with 6 bases in between. The CDR3 is 12 amino acids. Germline-derived CDR1 and CDR2 are SNHLY and FYNNEI. CDR3 residues: CASREENTEAFF. In nucleotides, the CDR3 is TGTGCCAGCAGAGAGGAGAACACTGAAGCTTTCTTT.

This chain links TRBV29-1 with TRBJ1-2; D remains ambiguous. Germline assignment: CDR1 SQVTM and CDR2 ANQGSEA. V was trimmed by 4 bases and J by 2 bases, leaving 11 bases between them. The CDR3 is made up of 13 amino acids. In nucleotides, the CDR3 is TGCAGCGTTGTTCCGGGAGTCAACTATGGCTACACCTTC. Its translation: CSVVPGVNYGYTF.

The V and J genes are TRBV5-1 and TRBJ2-7; possible D gene TRBD1, 5 bases. CDR1 SGHRS and CDR2 YFSETQ come from the germline V gene. The CDR3 extends over 15 amino acids. Trimming removed 4 bases at V and 0 bases at J, with 14 bases between. The CDR3 DNA reads TGCGCCAGCAGCCCTCGGCGACAGACCTCCTACGAGCAGTACTTC. Translated, it gives CASSPRRQTSYEQYF. Based on the CDR3 plus reference TRBV5-1 and TRBJ2-7, the full variable domain is KAGVTQTPRYLIKTRGQQVTLSCSPISGHRSVSWYQQTPGQGLQFLFEYFSETQRNKGNFPGRFSGRQFSNSRSEMNVSTLELGDSALYLCASSPRRQTSYEQYFGPGTRLTVT.

The J gene is TRBJ2-7, the V gene TRBV6-6; a possible D gene is TRBD1 (5 bases). Trimming took off 2 bases at V and 2 bases at J, with 7 bases between the two ends. Per germline, CDR1 MNHNY and CDR2 SVGAGI (reference sequence). The length of the CDR3 is 13 residues. The CDR3 DNA sequence: TGTGCCAGCAGTTACGGGGCTACCTACGAGCAGTACGTC. This codes for CASSYGATYEQYV.

This clonotype appeared once. V and J are TRBV20-1 and TRBJ2-1, with 8 bases aligning to TRBD2. The CDR3 length is 14 residues. J gave up 9 bases and V 3 bases, and 10 bases lay outside the gene matches. Per germline, CDR1 DFQATT and CDR2 SNEGSKA (reference sequence). CDR3: CSASAASGWGEQFF. CDR3 sequence (DNA): TGCAGTGCTAGTGCGGCTAGCGGGTGGGGTGAGCAGTTCTTC.

V is TRBV30 and J is TRBJ2-5; D is unclear. Germline V gene data show CDR1 as GTSNPN and CDR2 as SVGIG (reference sequence). The CDR3 runs to 10 residues. The ends were cut back, 2 bases at V and 5 bases at J, with 3 bases in the middle. The chain's CDR3 is CAWSSETQYF. The CDR3 region has the DNA TGTGCCTGGAGTTCCGAGACCCAGTACTTC.

The chain carries TRBV6-1 and TRBJ1-2; 8 bases agree with TRBD1. The CDR3 length is 16 residues. The ends lost 6 bases at V and 7 bases at J; junction bases unmatched: 16. Germline V gene data show CDR1 as MNHNS and CDR2 as SASEGT. The CDR3 DNA follows: TGTGCCAGCAGCCGCGGGGCAGGGGGCGCTTCGGGTGGCTACACCTTC. Protein: CASSRGAGGASGGYTF.

This clonotype was found once. CDR3 sequence reads: CATGGINYGYTF. The CDR3 DNA follows: TGTGCCACCGGGGGGATTAACTATGGCTACACCTTC. The V call is TRBV9, the J call TRBJ1-2; a weak D match, TRBD1 (5 bases). The germline V gene encodes CDR1 SGDLS and CDR2 YYNGEE. The CDR3 contains 12 residues. The V gene lost 9 bases and the J gene lost 1 base, with 10 bases spanning the gap.

This clonotype was counted once. The rearrangement joins TRBV7-2 to TRBJ1-3; TRBD1 is a possible D gene (6 bases). CDR3 size: 15 residues. CDR1 is SGHTA, CDR2 FQGNSA, per germline. Deletions cut 2 bases from V and 2 bases from J, with 10 bases between. This CDR3 is CASSLSGGAGNTIYF. The CDR3 DNA is TGTGCCAGCAGCTTATCCGGGGGCGCTGGAAACACCATATATTTT.

This clonotype was picked up one time. This sequence joins TRBV2 and TRBJ1-5; D is undetermined. This CDR3 comprises 17 residues. Germline V gene data show CDR1 as SNHLY and CDR2 as FYNNEI. V lost 6 bases to trimming and J lost 2 bases, with 20 bases between them. The CDR3 nucleotides read TGTGCCAGCAGCGCGGACGGGGTTATGTTCGGCAATCAGCCCCAGCATTTT. This encodes CASSADGVMFGNQPQHF.

The chain is built from TRBV6-2 or TRBV6-3 and TRBJ1-2, with TRBD1 matching over 12 bases. The germline gives CDR1 MNHEY, CDR2 SVGEGT. J was trimmed by 2 bases and V by 5 bases; bases with no gene match: 6. The CDR3 length is 16 residues. This CDR3 is CASSEGTGGANYGYTF. CDR3 sequence (DNA): TGTGCCAGCAGTGAGGGGACAGGGGGCGCGAACTATGGCTACACCTTC.